This T cell receptor beta chain derives from a study of shared clonotypes between healthy human individuals. Study-level background: The plates for each donor numbered three CD4 naive, three CD4 memory, two CD8 naive and one CD8 memory.

The CD8 memory fraction combined CD45RO+ cells with TemRA cells (CCR7-negative CD45RA+). Each cell subset's genomic DNA was divided evenly among several immunoSEQ plates. Authors' processing steps: ImmunoSEQ yielded junction-only sequences lacking quality scores, so filtering differed. Clones were read by immunoSEQ multiplex PCR, and TCRdb kept only the in-frame ones, dropping some. V and J calls and clone size are copied from that table; D and trimming were computed from the DNA. The data hold about 690,000 clones, with about 92% observed a single time. The CDR3 runs 14 residues. The V gene lost 0 bases and the J gene lost 4 bases, with 9 bases spanning the gap. Germline values: CDR1 MNHEY, CDR2 SMNVEV (reference sequence).

The receptor comes from a man aged 18-30 years in good health. Some clones in this sample may be carry-over from other donors' samples. The chain is built from TRBV27 and TRBJ1-1; possibly TRBD1 for D (5 bases). The source material was memory CD8+ T cells from PBMCs. Regarding subset: CD45RO+ cells pooled with CCR7-negative TemRA cells. CDR3 sequence reads: CASSLSRVSTEAFF. CDR3 DNA: TGTGCCAGCAGTTTATCCAGGGTGAGCACTGAAGCTTTCTTT.